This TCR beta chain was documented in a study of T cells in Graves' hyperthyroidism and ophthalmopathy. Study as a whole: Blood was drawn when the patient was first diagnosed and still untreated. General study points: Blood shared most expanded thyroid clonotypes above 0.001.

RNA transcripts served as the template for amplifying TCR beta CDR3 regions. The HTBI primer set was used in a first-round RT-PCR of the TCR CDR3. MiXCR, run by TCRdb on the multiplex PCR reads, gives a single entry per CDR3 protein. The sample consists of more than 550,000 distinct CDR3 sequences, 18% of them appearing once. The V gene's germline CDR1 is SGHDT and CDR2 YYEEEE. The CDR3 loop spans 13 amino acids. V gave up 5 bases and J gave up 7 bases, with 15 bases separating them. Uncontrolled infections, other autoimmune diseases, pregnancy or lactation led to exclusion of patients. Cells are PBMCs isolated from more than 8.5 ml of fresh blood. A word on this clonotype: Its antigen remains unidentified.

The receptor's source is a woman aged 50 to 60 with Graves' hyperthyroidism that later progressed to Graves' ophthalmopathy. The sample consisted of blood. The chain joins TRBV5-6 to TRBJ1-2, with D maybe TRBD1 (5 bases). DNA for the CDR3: TGTGCCAGCAGTCCCACAGGCCCCGGTGGCTACACCTTC. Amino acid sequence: CASSPTGPGGYTF.